This T cell receptor beta chain was found in a study of graft-versus-host responses after intestinal transplantation. Assay: immunoSEQ multiplex PCR; the TCRdb copy retains only in-frame clones and omits some. The sample holds tens of thousands of clones, around 81% seen once. Intraepithelial plus lamina propria lymphocytes were released by processing graft tissue. Source: ileum tissue, taken 12 days after intestinal transplant. The clonotype was recovered from a human patient who received an intestinal transplant, so some T cells may come from the graft donor.

The CDR3 loop reads CASSGSGGPKSYNEQFF. The CDR3 region has the DNA TGTGCCAGCAGTGGGAGCGGGGGCCCGAAATCCTACAATGAGCAGTTCTTC. This chain links TRBV25-1 with TRBJ2-1; TRBD2 matches 8 bases. CDR3 length equals 17 residues. V dropped 4 bases and J dropped 1; count of bases not matched to a gene: 9. The V gene's germline CDR1 is MGHDK and CDR2 SYGVNS.